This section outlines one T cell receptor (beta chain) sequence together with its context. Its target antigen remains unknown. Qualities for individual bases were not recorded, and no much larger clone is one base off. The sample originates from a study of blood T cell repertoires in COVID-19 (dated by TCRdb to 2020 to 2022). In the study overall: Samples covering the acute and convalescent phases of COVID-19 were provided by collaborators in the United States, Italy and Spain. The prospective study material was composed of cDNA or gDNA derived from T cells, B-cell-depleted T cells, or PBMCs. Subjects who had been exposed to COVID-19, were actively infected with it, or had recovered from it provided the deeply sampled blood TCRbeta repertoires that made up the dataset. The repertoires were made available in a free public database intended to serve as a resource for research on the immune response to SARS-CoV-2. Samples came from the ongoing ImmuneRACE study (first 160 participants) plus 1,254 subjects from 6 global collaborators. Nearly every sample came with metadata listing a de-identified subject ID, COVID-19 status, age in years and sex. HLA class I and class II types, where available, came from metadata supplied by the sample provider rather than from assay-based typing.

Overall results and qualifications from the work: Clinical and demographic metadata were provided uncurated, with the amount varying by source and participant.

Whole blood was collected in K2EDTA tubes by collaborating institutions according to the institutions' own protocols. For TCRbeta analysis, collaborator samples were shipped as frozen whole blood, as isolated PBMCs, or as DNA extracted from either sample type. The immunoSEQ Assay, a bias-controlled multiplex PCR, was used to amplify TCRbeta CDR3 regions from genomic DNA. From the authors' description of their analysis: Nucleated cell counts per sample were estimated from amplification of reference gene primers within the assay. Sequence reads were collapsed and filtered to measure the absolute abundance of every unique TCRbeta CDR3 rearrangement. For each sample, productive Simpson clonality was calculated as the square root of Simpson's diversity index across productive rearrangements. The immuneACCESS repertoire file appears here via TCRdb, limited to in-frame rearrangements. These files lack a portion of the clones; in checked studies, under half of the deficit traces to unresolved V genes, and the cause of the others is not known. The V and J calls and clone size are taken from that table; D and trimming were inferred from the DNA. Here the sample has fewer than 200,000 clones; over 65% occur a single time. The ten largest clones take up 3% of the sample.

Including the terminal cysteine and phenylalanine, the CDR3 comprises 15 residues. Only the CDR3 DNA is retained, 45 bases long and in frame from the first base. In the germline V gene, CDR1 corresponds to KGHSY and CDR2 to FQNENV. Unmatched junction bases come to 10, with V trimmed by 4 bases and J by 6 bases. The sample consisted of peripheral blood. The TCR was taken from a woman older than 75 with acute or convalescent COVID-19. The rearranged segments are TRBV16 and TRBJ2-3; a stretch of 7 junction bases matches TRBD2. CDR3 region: CASSPSGIASDTQYF. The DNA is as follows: TGTGCCAGCAGCCCCAGCGGGATAGCCTCCGATACGCAGTATTTT.